What follows is one T cell receptor beta chain and its context. Its target is not known. The data were obtained in a study of blood T cells in healthy people across ages. Study-wide results and caveats: As naive T cell percentage varied, TCR beta diversity correlated strongly with it.

Every sample had a minimum of 6 million PBMCs isolated. Through a sample-barcoded 5' primer and a J-beta primer mix, a second PCR was run for about 6 to 12 cycles. Via MiXCR, TCRdb re-called the 5' RACE reads, giving one row per CDR3 protein. This sample has over a million distinct CDR3 sequences; 40% to 50% occur once, and the top ten carry roughly 7.9%. The CDR3 covers 15 residues. Germline CDR1 SGHNT, CDR2 YYREEE (reference sequence). Germline trimming cut 4 bases from V and 13 bases from J; bases unmatched to any gene: 13. Sequencing was performed on blood. This sequence originates from a woman aged 18-29 years in good health. V usage is TRBV5-4 and J usage is TRBJ2-1; TRBD1 agrees at 11 bases. Here the CDR3 reads CASSPPGQGGKTQFF. DNA of the CDR3: TGTGCCAGCAGCCCTCCGGGACAGGGGGGCAAGACCCAGTTCTTC.